This entry lists 20 T cell receptor beta chains sequenced from one sample in a study of molecular identifiers for immune sequencing clone quantification (dated by TCRdb to the late 2010s). Libraries were built with PCR. The run used a NextSeq 500. TCRdb took the public reads, trimmed them with fastp at Q25, ran MiXCR for clone calling and kept in-frame beta chains. Each entry merges the rows of one CDR3 protein and shows their most common DNA and genes. A total of a few hundred thousand distinct CDR3 sequences appear in this sample, around 23% of them only once. The ten largest clonotypes hold approximately 0.76% of the sample. Sequencing was performed on naive CD8+ T cells from blood, with Jurkat cell RNA spiked in. According to the study, the label for this sample's cell subset or site signals: FACS-sorted CD8+CD4-CCR7+CD45RA+ naive T cells. All receptors come from a human donor in good health. Some libraries in this study had Jurkat cell RNA spiked in.

This clonotype occurred a few times. V and J are TRBV12-5 and TRBJ2-5, with 11 nucleotides matching TRBD2. Germline V gene data show CDR1 as LGHNT and CDR2 as FRNRAP. This CDR3 has 17 residues. Germline trimming cut 2 bases from V and 4 bases from J; bases unmatched to any gene: 9. As DNA, the CDR3 is TGTGCTAGTGGTTTGTGGCTAGCGGGGGGACAGACAGAGACCCAGTACTTC. Translation gives CASGLWLAGGQTETQYF.

This clonotype turned up a few times. This chain connects TRBV7-2 to TRBJ2-1; maybe TRBD2 (6 bases). V dropped 5 bases and J dropped 2 bases, with 16 bases sitting between them. The CDR3 is 16 amino acids. Germline lookup yields CDR1 SGHTA and CDR2 FQGNSA. CDR3 DNA: TGTGCCAGCAGCAACGGGGACTTCAGCCCCTACAATGAGCAGTTCTTC. Its translation is CASSNGDFSPYNEQFF. The full variable domain, in which reference TRBV7-2 and TRBJ2-1 provide the parts outside the CDR3, is GAGVSQSPSNKVTEKGKDVELRCDPISGHTALYWYRQSLGQGLEFLIYFQGNSAPDKSGLPSDRFSAERTGGSVSTLTIQRTQQEDSAVYLCASSNGDFSPYNEQFFGPGTRLTVL.

The V call is TRBV7-9, the J call TRBJ1-3, with D unresolved. The germline V and J ends were trimmed by 10 bases and 0 bases, with 10 bases remaining between them. The CDR3 is 13 residues long. CDR1 and CDR2 (germline): SEHNR, FQNEAQ (reference sequence). CDR3 residues: CAINGYSGNTIYF. DNA for the CDR3: TGTGCCATAAACGGATACTCTGGAAACACCATATATTTT.

As for this clonotype: A much larger clone sits a single nucleotide away, making a read error possible. The CDR3 DNA follows: TGTGCCAGCAGCTTAGCTGACGGCGGATCCTACGAGCAGCACTTC. Amino acids: CASSLADGGSYEQHF. The chain combines TRBV7-2 with TRBJ2-7; D is undetermined. This CDR3 has 15 residues. The V gene's germline CDR1 is SGHTA and CDR2 FQGNSA.

With respect to this clonotype: A much larger clone is a single base away; this may be a read error. The chain uses TRBV4-3 and TRBJ1-1, with D unresolved. This CDR3 spans 14 amino acids. Germline CDR1 is LGHNA and CDR2 is YSLEER. The CDR3 is CASSQDILNTGAFF. As DNA, the CDR3 is TGCGCCAGCAGCCAAGATATTCTGAACACTGGAGCTTTCTTT.

The V gene is TRBV13, the J gene TRBJ2-1; D gene uncertain. The CDR3 covers 13 residues. The V and J ends lost 4 bases and 4 bases respectively, with 8 bases between them. Germline V gene lookup returns CDR1 PRHDT and CDR2 FYEKMQ (reference sequence). This CDR3 is CASSSAPYNEQFF. CDR3 nucleotides: TGTGCCAGCAGCTCCGCGCCTTACAATGAGCAGTTCTTC.

This clonotype has just a few counts. The rearrangement joins TRBV9 to TRBJ2-3; 11 bases line up with TRBD1. V shed 3 bases, J shed 3 bases, and the junction held 6 bases outside the gene matches. The CDR3 extends over 16 amino acids. Germline lookup yields CDR1 SGDLS and CDR2 YYNGEE. This chain's CDR3 is CASSAPRDRGTDTQYF. The CDR3, as DNA: TGTGCCAGCAGCGCCCCCAGGGACAGGGGGACAGATACGCAGTATTTT.

This clonotype was observed many times. The chain uses TRBV7-2 and TRBJ2-3, with TRBD1 matching over 11 bases. Germline CDR1 reads SGHTA; CDR2 reads FQGNSA. CDR3 size: 15 residues. The ends lost 4 bases at V and 6 bases at J; junction bases unmatched: 6. The CDR3 protein is CASSSRDRGVDTQYF. CDR3 nucleotide sequence: TGTGCCAGCAGCTCACGGGACAGGGGGGTGGATACGCAGTATTTT.

This clonotype was counted a few times. This sequence joins TRBV24-1 and TRBJ2-7, with D possibly TRBD1 on 6 matching bases. This CDR3 is built from 12 residues. With 7 bases removed from V and 6 bases from J, the gap between germline ends came to 12 bases. Per germline, CDR1 KGHDR and CDR2 SFDVKD. CDR3: CATSNRVCEQYF. CDR3 DNA sequence: TGTGCCACCAGCAACAGGGTTTGCGAGCAGTACTTC.

This clonotype was detected many times. This chain links TRBV12-5 with TRBJ1-2, with TRBD1 matching over 11 bases. V lost 3 bases and J lost 8; bases outside the gene matches: 8. The CDR3 runs 15 residues. CDR1 and CDR2 from the germline V gene are LGHNT and FRNRAP. CDR3 coding DNA: TGTGCTAGTGGTTTCGGACAGGGGGCGCAAGGCGGCTACACCTTC. Translating gives CASGFGQGAQGGYTF. The variable domain in full, completed from reference TRBV12-5 and TRBJ1-2, reads DARVTQTPRHKVTEMGQEVTMRCQPILGHNTVFWYRQTMMQGLELLAYFRNRAPLDDSGMPKDRFSAEMPDATLATLKIQPSEPRDSAVYFCASGFGQGAQGGYTFGSGTRLTVV.

The chain combines TRBV20-1 with TRBJ2-7; 16 bases are a match to TRBD2. Germline CDR1 and CDR2: DFQATT and SNEGSKA (reference sequence). V lost 5 bases, J lost 6 bases, and 7 bases stayed unmatched. This CDR3 is built from 15 residues. The CDR3 loop reads CSADWGLAGGLEQYF. CDR3 coding DNA: TGCAGTGCTGACTGGGGACTAGCGGGAGGGCTCGAGCAGTACTTC.

The table lists this clonotype with many counts. V and J are TRBV15 and TRBJ2-3; the D is unclear. The V end lost 0 bases, the J end lost 6 bases, and 7 bases lay between the germline ends. This CDR3 region has 13 residues. Germline CDR1 reads LNHNV; CDR2 reads YYDKDF (reference sequence). Here the CDR3 reads CATSRDLMDTQYF. The CDR3 nucleotides are TGTGCCACCAGCAGAGATCTTATGGATACGCAGTATTTT.

On this clonotype itself: This sequence may be a read error, since a much larger clone differs from it by one base. This chain joins TRBV4-1 and TRBJ1-6; D not certain. Germline V lookup: CDR1 MGHRA, CDR2 YSYEKL. The length of the CDR3 is 16 residues. CDR3: CASRQDLVGTNSPLHF. CDR3 DNA: TGCGCCAGCCGCCAAGATCTTGTCGGAACTAATTCACCCCTCCACTTT.

In the case of this clonotype: Since no conserved phenylalanine or tryptophan closes the CDR3, a read error is the likely cause. The chain couples TRBV12-3 or TRBV12-4 to TRBJ2-3; TRBD2 agrees at 11 bases. The CDR3 consists of 16 residues. V was pared by 5 bases and J by 5 bases, with 9 bases of the junction left unmatched. The CDR3 DNA follows: TGTGCCAGCAGTATCCTTCTAGCGGGGGGAAAAGATACGCAGTATCTT. Amino acid sequence: CASSILLAGGKDTQYL.

Of note for this clonotype: This clone may be a read error of a much larger clone one base away. The chain recombines TRBV29-1 with TRBJ1-1; D is perhaps TRBD1 (6 bases). V lost 5 bases and J 4 bases, leaving 11 bases between the germline ends. The CDR3 sequence is 12 residues long. Germline V gene data show CDR1 as SQVTM and CDR2 as ANQGSEA. CDR3 region: CSVKRGRTEAFF. As DNA, the CDR3 is TGCAGCGTTAAGCGGGGGCGCACTGAAGCTTTCTTT.

This clonotype was seen a few times. The DNA for the CDR3 is TGTGCCAGTAGTAAAAACAGACAGGGGGGCACTGAAGCTTTCTTT. Its translation is CASSKNRQGGTEAFF. The chain links TRBV19 to TRBJ1-1; TRBD1 matches 9 bases. This CDR3 contains 15 residues. Trimming took 4 bases from V and 4 from J; bases not matched to a gene: 7. The germline V gene encodes CDR1 LNHDA and CDR2 SQIVND (reference sequence).

The sample holds a few counts of this clonotype. This chain joins TRBV30 and TRBJ2-1, with D uncertain. This CDR3 comprises 18 residues. Germline V gene lookup returns CDR1 GTSNPN and CDR2 SVGIG (reference sequence). Trimming pared 4 bases from V and 8 bases from J, leaving 30 bases between. The CDR3 bases are TGTGCCTGGACCACTGGGTCATCAGTATCCTATCGCCCCGATGAGCAGTTCTTC. Translated, it gives CAWTTGSSVSYRPDEQFF.

This clonotype was picked up a small number of times. The CDR3 is CASSQDQDAPLHF. CDR3 sequence (DNA): TGCGCCAGCAGCCAAGATCAGGATGCACCCCTCCACTTT. The genes are TRBV4-3 and TRBJ1-6; D call uncertain. Germline assignment: CDR1 LGHNA and CDR2 YSLEER. Trimming left V 0 bases short and J 11 bases short, with 8 bases between. The CDR3 is 13 residues long.

The chain carries TRBV27 and TRBJ2-3, with D possibly matching TRBD2 (6 bases). Trimming stripped 5 bases from V and 4 bases from J, with 19 bases between. Germline assignment: CDR1 MNHEY and CDR2 SMNVEV (reference sequence). The CDR3 has 16 amino acids. The chain's CDR3 is CASSPVGRGEADTQYF. CDR3 DNA: TGTGCCAGCAGTCCCGTCGGCAGAGGGGAGGCAGATACGCAGTATTTT.

As regards this clonotype: A read error may produce the germline difference seen at one junction end. The rearrangement uses TRBV7-9 and TRBJ2-3, with TRBD1 matching over 9 bases. The germline V gene has CDR1 SEHNR and CDR2 FQNEAQ (reference sequence). The CDR3 length is 15 residues. CDR3 nucleotides: TGCGCCAGCAGCCAAGCGGGACAGGGCTCAGATACGCAGTATTTT. This encodes CASSQAGQGSDTQYF.